A selection of T cell receptor beta chains follows, all from one sample in a study of T cell changes during pregnancy in multiple sclerosis. The data were produced by immunoSEQ multiplex PCR, yet TCRdb's version contains in-frame clones alone and is incomplete. Of fewer than 65,000 clones listed, around 93% are singletons. The material sequenced was CD8+ T cells from peripheral blood mononuclear cells, taken after pregnancy. The source is a female donor with multiple sclerosis, enrolled in a pregnancy study. Both conserved end residues are part of each CDR3. Only some rows state a clone size, as once, few, many or a class for expanded clones.

CDR3 protein: CASSEASGGSYEQYF; J gene: TRBJ2-7; V gene: TRBV6-1; clone size: NA
CDR3 protein: CSVEDAAIRINEQFF; J gene: TRBJ2-1; V gene: TRBV29-1; clone size: NA
CDR3 protein: CAISESPFEAGGRIGEQYF; J gene: TRBJ2-7; V gene: TRBV10-3; clone size: NA
CDR3 protein: CASQGLLEQYF; J gene: TRBJ2-7; V gene: TRBV10-2; clone size: NA
CDR3 protein: CASSSGQLFHEQYF; J gene: TRBJ2-7; V gene: TRBV7-6; clone size: NA
CDR3 protein: CASSASGDSSYEQYF; J gene: TRBJ2-7; V gene: TRBV9; clone size: NA
CDR3 protein: CAWNWGESFMNTEAFF; J gene: TRBJ1-1; V gene: TRBV30; clone size: few
CDR3 protein: CATSRVDRAGDNEQFF; J gene: TRBJ2-1; V gene: TRBV15; clone size: NA
CDR3 protein: CASSISGGAFTGELFF; J gene: TRBJ2-2; V gene: TRBV2; clone size: NA
CDR3 protein: CASSVGRNTEAFF; J gene: TRBJ1-1; V gene: TRBV9; clone size: NA
CDR3 protein: CASSIGAEAYTQYF; J gene: TRBJ2-3; V gene: TRBV19; clone size: NA
CDR3 protein: CASSAEQYTGELFF; J gene: TRBJ2-2; V gene: TRBV9; clone size: NA
CDR3 protein: CASSLTGYNEQYF; J gene: TRBJ2-7; V gene: TRBV11-1; clone size: NA
CDR3 protein: CASSYRVEGYTF; J gene: TRBJ1-2; V gene: TRBV5-4; clone size: NA
CDR3 protein: CASSPDRHDEQFF; J gene: TRBJ2-1; V gene: TRBV5-1; clone size: NA
CDR3 protein: CASRYGTLYEQYF; J gene: TRBJ2-7; V gene: TRBV5-1; clone size: NA
CDR3 protein: CASSPGLEFVEQFF; J gene: TRBJ2-1; V gene: TRBV27; clone size: NA
CDR3 protein: CATTRGERVSETQYF; J gene: TRBJ2-5; V gene: TRBV15; clone size: once
CDR3 protein: CASRTPGQGFNEQYF; J gene: TRBJ2-7; V gene: TRBV6-5; clone size: few
CDR3 protein: CASSLDYLAGVTDTQYF; J gene: TRBJ2-3; V gene: TRBV7-2; clone size: NA
CDR3 protein: CASSQEPGDLNTEAFF; J gene: TRBJ1-1; V gene: TRBV4-1; clone size: NA
CDR3 protein: CATSRRGQEGYEQYF; J gene: TRBJ2-7; V gene: TRBV15; clone size: NA
CDR3 protein: CASSEAQGSSYEQYF; J gene: TRBJ2-7; V gene: TRBV6-1; clone size: NA
CDR3 protein: CASRDRGSEAFF; J gene: TRBJ1-1; V gene: TRBV27; clone size: NA
CDR3 protein: CASSAGQGVNQPQHF; J gene: TRBJ1-5; V gene: TRBV2; clone size: few
CDR3 protein: CSVVGHYGYTF; J gene: TRBJ1-2; V gene: TRBV29-1; clone size: NA
CDR3 protein: CSVDGQGGSTEAFF; J gene: TRBJ1-1; V gene: TRBV29-1; clone size: NA
CDR3 protein: CSVVAGVNNEQFF; J gene: TRBJ2-1; V gene: TRBV29-1; clone size: NA
CDR3 protein: CASSVDQGSGNTIYF; J gene: TRBJ1-3; V gene: TRBV9; clone size: NA
CDR3 protein: CATSPQGGTSQETQYF; J gene: TRBJ2-5; V gene: TRBV15; clone size: once
CDR3 protein: CASSESGGGAFFDEQFF; J gene: TRBJ2-1; V gene: TRBV2; clone size: NA
CDR3 protein: CALPLGLLPFF; J gene: TRBJ1-1; V gene: TRBV2; clone size: NA
CDR3 protein: CASSMGGDYNEQFF; J gene: TRBJ2-1; V gene: TRBV19; clone size: NA
CDR3 protein: CASSNAGGLNTEAFF; J gene: TRBJ1-1; V gene: TRBV6-5; clone size: NA
CDR3 protein: CASRPGSLNEKLFF; J gene: TRBJ1-4; V gene: TRBV5-6; clone size: NA
CDR3 protein: CASSLGPRASETQYF; J gene: TRBJ2-5; V gene: TRBV7-9; clone size: NA
CDR3 protein: CASSPNRVGQPQHF; J gene: TRBJ1-5; V gene: TRBV9; clone size: few
CDR3 protein: CASSLRGLDEQYF; J gene: TRBJ2-7; V gene: TRBV19; clone size: NA
CDR3 protein: CASRGSPGEQYF; J gene: TRBJ2-7; V gene: TRBV2; clone size: NA
CDR3 protein: CASSPLNTYEQYF; J gene: TRBJ2-7; V gene: TRBV13; clone size: NA
CDR3 protein: CASSLVSDEQYF; J gene: TRBJ2-7; V gene: TRBV13; clone size: NA
CDR3 protein: CASSLYLLF; J gene: TRBJ1-2; V gene: TRBV2; clone size: few
CDR3 protein: CASSGTQDYGYTF; J gene: TRBJ1-2; V gene: TRBV6-6; clone size: NA
CDR3 protein: CASSYSLSGGSF; J gene: TRBJ2-7; V gene: TRBV6-5; clone size: NA
CDR3 protein: CASNTPGQVNTEAFF; J gene: TRBJ1-1; V gene: TRBV7-8; clone size: NA
CDR3 protein: CASSDTSVSTDTQYF; J gene: TRBJ2-3; V gene: TRBV9; clone size: NA
CDR3 protein: CASPRGGVGEAFF; J gene: TRBJ1-1; V gene: TRBV6-1; clone size: NA
CDR3 protein: CASSQRGGTGETQYF; J gene: TRBJ2-5; V gene: TRBV4-1; clone size: NA